What follows are 19 T cell receptor beta chains derived from one specimen sequenced in a study of cytomegalovirus exposure and HLA in healthy donors (dated by TCRdb to about 2017). The method was the immunoSEQ multiplex PCR assay. A mixture of 60 forward primers for TCR Vbeta segments and 13 reverse primers for TCR Jbeta segments was used in the multiplex PCR. TCRdb mirrors the immuneACCESS table, restricted to in-frame sequences. Some clones are absent from its copies; in checked studies, under half trace to an unresolved V gene, and the reason for the others is unknown. A total of some 150,000 clones appear in this sample, more than 70% of them only once. Approximately 1.6% of the sample belongs to the ten largest clones. Material for sequencing was PBMCs. The receptors were sampled from a male donor in good health and CMV-seronegative.

The rearrangement joins TRBV2 to TRBJ2-3; unclear D gene. CDR1 and CDR2 from the germline V gene are SNHLY and FYNNEI. V dropped 7 bases and J dropped 0 bases, with 8 bases sitting between them. This CDR3 spans 13 amino acids. The DNA for the CDR3 is TGTGCCAGCACTTACGGTAGCACAGATACGCAGTATTTT. As protein: CASTYGSTDTQYF. The complete variable domain, with remaining parts taken from reference TRBV2 and TRBJ2-3, reads EPEVTQTPSHQVTQMGQEVILRCVPISNHLYFYWYRQILGQKVEFLVSFYNNEISEKSEIFDDQFSVERPDGSNFTLKIRSTKLEDSAMYFCASTYGSTDTQYFGPGTRLTVL.

J is TRBJ1-4 and V is TRBV28; D unclear. Germline assignment: CDR1 MDHEN and CDR2 SYDVKM. V lost 5 bases and J 6 bases, leaving 10 bases between the germline ends. This CDR3 spans 13 amino acids. The CDR3 DNA reads as TGTGCCAGCAGTCCCTCAGGTTATGAAAAACTGTTTTTT. It yields the protein CASSPSGYEKLFF.

The chain couples TRBV19 to TRBJ2-1; 11 nucleotides agree with TRBD2. CDR3 length: 16 residues. Germline trimming cut 4 bases from V and 6 bases from J; bases unmatched to any gene: 8. Germline lookup yields CDR1 LNHDA and CDR2 SQIVND (reference sequence). This CDR3 reads CASSTQWTSGRNEQFF. DNA for the CDR3: TGTGCCAGTAGTACACAGTGGACTAGCGGGCGCAATGAGCAGTTCTTC.

This clone occurred a few times. The chain is built from TRBV11-3 and TRBJ2-5, with a weak D call TRBD2 (5 bases). Between the trimmed V and J ends, which lost 2 bases and 2 bases, there was a span of 15 bases. CDR3 length: 16 amino acids. Germline V CDR1 and CDR2: SGHNT, YENEEA. This CDR3 is CASSLLVAGGQETQYF. CDR3 coding DNA: TGTGCCAGCAGCTTACTCGTGGCAGGAGGTCAAGAGACCCAGTACTTC.

This sequence joins TRBV4-2 and TRBJ2-7, with D perhaps matching TRBD1 (6 bases). Germline-derived CDR1 and CDR2 are LGHNA and YNFKEQ. V was clipped by 5 bases and J by 3 bases, with 14 bases between them. The CDR3 length is 14 residues. The CDR3 spells CASSWEQGNYEQYF. DNA for the CDR3: TGTGCCAGCAGCTGGGAGCAGGGGAACTACGAGCAGTACTTC.

The rearrangement joins TRBV28 to TRBJ2-1, with 8 nucleotides matching TRBD2. The CDR3 is 15 amino acids. V lost 6 bases to trimming and J lost 2 bases; unmatched junction nucleotides: 6. CDR1 is MDHEN and CDR2 is SYDVKM in the germline V gene. The CDR3 nucleotides read TGTGCCAGCAGCCCGCTAGCGGGCCCCTACAATGAGCAGTTCTTC. It codes for CASSPLAGPYNEQFF.

CDR3 sequence (DNA): TGTGCCAGCAAGGGGACTAGCGGGGCACACAATGAGCAGTTCTTC. Encoded protein: CASKGTSGAHNEQFF. The V and J genes are TRBV2 and TRBJ2-1; 13 positions agree with TRBD2. The CDR3 loop spans 15 amino acids. Per the germline V gene, CDR1 is SNHLY and CDR2 is FYNNEI. With 7 bases clipped from V and 5 bases from J, the junction kept 5 bases outside the gene matches.

By its share, this clone is medium-sized. Other nucleotide sequences in the sample specify the same CDR3. The chain joins TRBV6-4 to TRBJ2-1, with 10 bases identical to TRBD2. Germline CDR1 and CDR2: MRHNA and SNTAGT. V was clipped by 2 bases and J by 6 bases; unmatched bases: 1. CDR3 length: 14 amino acids. This CDR3 is CASSDSGGANEQFF. The CDR3 DNA reads TGTGCCAGCAGTGACAGCGGGGGGGCCAATGAGCAGTTCTTC.

CDR3 nucleotides: TGCGCCAGCAGCCAAGGAACAGGACAGAAGGACTATGGCTACACCTTC. Translation gives CASSQGTGQKDYGYTF. This chain connects TRBV4-1 to TRBJ1-2; the D gene is possibly TRBD1 (6 bases). Per germline, CDR1 MGHRA and CDR2 YSYEKL. This CDR3 contains 16 residues. The germline V and J ends were trimmed by 1 base and 3 bases, with 15 bases remaining between them.

This chain joins TRBV28 and TRBJ2-1; D ambiguous. The CDR3 spans 11 residues. CDR1 and CDR2 (germline): MDHEN, SYDVKM. With 2 bases removed from V and 7 bases from J, the gap between germline ends came to 3 bases. The CDR3 protein is CASSLQNEQFF. The CDR3, as DNA: TGTGCCAGCAGTTTACAAAATGAGCAGTTCTTC.

This chain uses TRBV9 with TRBJ1-3, with D perhaps TRBD1 (6 bases). Trimming took off 2 bases at V and 1 base at J, with 16 bases between the two ends. The CDR3 contains 17 residues. CDR1 and CDR2 (germline): SGDLS, YYNGEE. The DNA of the CDR3 is TGTGCCAGCAGCGTGGAATACAGGGCCTCTTCTGGAAACACCATATATTTT. The encoded protein is CASSVEYRASSGNTIYF.

V gene TRBV7-8 combines with J gene TRBJ1-6; TRBD1 is a possible D gene (6 bases). This CDR3 has 13 residues. Germline lookup yields CDR1 SGHVS and CDR2 FQNEAQ. V lost 4 bases and J lost 6, with 7 bases in between. For the CDR3, the DNA is TGTGCCAGCAGCTCACAGGGTAATTCACCCCTCCACTTT. Residues: CASSSQGNSPLHF.

Only a few counts were recorded for this clone. The V gene is TRBV5-1, the J gene TRBJ2-7; no definite D call. V gave up 4 bases and J gave up 4 bases, with 15 bases separating them. Germline values: CDR1 SGHRS, CDR2 YFSETQ. This CDR3 is 14 amino acids long. CDR3 sequence (DNA): TGCGCCAGCAGCCCTTCCTTCAGAGGTTACGAGCAGTACTTC. Its protein product is CASSPSFRGYEQYF.

This sequence joins TRBV7-2 and TRBJ2-2; D is ambiguous. This CDR3 comprises 17 residues. The V and J ends lost 2 bases and 2 bases respectively, with 15 bases between them. Germline V CDR1 and CDR2: SGHTA, FQGNSA. Written as DNA, the CDR3 is TGTGCCAGCAGCTTATTTGTACTGAGCTCCAACACCGGGGAGCTGTTTTTT. It encodes CASSLFVLSSNTGELFF. Looking up the rest from reference TRBV7-2 and TRBJ2-2 gives the full variable domain: GAGVSQSPSNKVTEKGKDVELRCDPISGHTALYWYRQSLGQGLEFLIYFQGNSAPDKSGLPSDRFSAERTGGSVSTLTIQRTQQEDSAVYLCASSLFVLSSNTGELFFGEGSRLTVL.

The CDR3 is CASSYRRWTGEEQYF. The CDR3 DNA reads as TGTGCCAGCAGTTACAGGAGGTGGACAGGGGAGGAGCAGTACTTC. V usage is TRBV6-6 and J usage is TRBJ2-7; TRBD1 matches 9 bases. The germline CDR1 and CDR2 sequences are MNHNY and SVGAGI (reference sequence). Germline trimming cut 2 bases from V and 7 bases from J; bases unmatched to any gene: 9. The CDR3 covers 15 residues.

In its sample, this clone was seen once. The chain couples TRBV28 to TRBJ1-5; D is perhaps TRBD1 (5 bases). Per germline, CDR1 MDHEN and CDR2 SYDVKM. CDR3 length equals 11 residues. The V end lost 11 bases, the J end lost 4 bases, and 9 bases lay between the germline ends. CDR3 residues: CAGGENQPQHF. For the CDR3, the DNA is TGTGCCGGGGGGGAAAATCAGCCCCAGCATTTT.

In regard to this clone: The junction and the germline gene differ at one end; a read error may be behind it. V is TRBV7-9 and J is TRBJ2-3; 12 bases agree with TRBD2. Germline V gene data show CDR1 as SEHNR and CDR2 as FQNEAQ (reference sequence). The CDR3 runs to 16 residues. The CDR3 nucleotides are TGTTCCAGCAGCCCGACTAGCGGGAGCGGGGGGGATACGCAGTATTTT. It translates to CSSSPTSGSGGDTQYF.

The chain uses TRBV28 and TRBJ2-7; possibly TRBD2 for D (6 bases). The CDR3 is made up of 14 amino acids. V shed 2 bases and J shed 2 bases, with 10 bases lying between them. Germline lookup yields CDR1 MDHEN and CDR2 SYDVKM. The CDR3 nucleotides are TGTGCCAGCAGTTTAATGGAGGGTGCCTACGAGCAGTACTTC. Translation gives CASSLMEGAYEQYF.

V and J are TRBV5-1 and TRBJ2-1; TRBD2 agrees at 10 bases. This CDR3 is 15 amino acids long. From germline, CDR1 is SGHRS and CDR2 YFSETQ. V was pared by 0 bases and J by 8 bases, with 5 bases of the junction left unmatched. DNA of the CDR3: TGCGCCAGCAGCTTGGCTCCTAGCGGGAGCCATGAGCAGTTCTTC. Translated, it gives CASSLAPSGSHEQFF.